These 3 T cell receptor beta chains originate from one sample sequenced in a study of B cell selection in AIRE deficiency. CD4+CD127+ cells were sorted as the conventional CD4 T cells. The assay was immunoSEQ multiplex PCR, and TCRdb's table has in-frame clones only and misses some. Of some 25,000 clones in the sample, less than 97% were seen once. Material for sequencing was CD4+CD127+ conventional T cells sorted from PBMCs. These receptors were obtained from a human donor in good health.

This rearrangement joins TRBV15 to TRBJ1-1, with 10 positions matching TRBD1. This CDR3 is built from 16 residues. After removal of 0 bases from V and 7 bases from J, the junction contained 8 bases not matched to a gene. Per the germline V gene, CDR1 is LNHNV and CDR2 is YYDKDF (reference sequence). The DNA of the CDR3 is TGTGCCACCAGCAGAGATCCAGGGACAGGGGTTCATGAAGCTTTCTTT. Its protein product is CATSRDPGTGVHEAFF.

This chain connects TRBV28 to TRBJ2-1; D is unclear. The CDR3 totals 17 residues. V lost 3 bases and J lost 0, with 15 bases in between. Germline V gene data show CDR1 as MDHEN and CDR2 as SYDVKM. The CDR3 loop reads CASSFISLRSSYNEQFF. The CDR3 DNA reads TGTGCCAGCAGTTTTATTAGTTTGCGGAGCTCCTACAATGAGCAGTTCTTC.

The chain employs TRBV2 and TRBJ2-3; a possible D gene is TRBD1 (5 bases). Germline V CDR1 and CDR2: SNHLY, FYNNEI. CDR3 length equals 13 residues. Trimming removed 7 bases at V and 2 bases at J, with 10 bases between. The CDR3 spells CASKLDNTDTQYF. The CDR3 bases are TGTGCCAGCAAACTGGACAACACAGATACGCAGTATTTT.